A selection of T cell receptor beta chains follows, all from one sample in a study of OX40 agonist ivuxolimab in advanced cancers. Sequenced by immunoSEQ multiplex PCR; TCRdb stores in-frame clones only, minus some. This table holds about 13,000 clones, approximately 78% found once. The sequencing used CD4+ or CD8+ T cells sorted from blood, collected in a trial of the OX40 agonist ivuxolimab. These receptors all stem from an adult with an advanced solid tumor such as melanoma, head and neck, liver or kidney cancer. Each CDR3 is given with its conserved first and last residue. The D gene is left open where the match is weak. A clone size is listed for some rows: how often the clone was seen (once, few, many), or a class if it is expanded.

clone_size	v_call	d_call	j_call	cdr3_nt	cdr3_aa
NA	TRBV7-2	NA	TRBJ2-1	TGTGCCCGCTCGGTGTCGCCTGACAATGAGCAGTTCTTC	CARSVSPDNEQFF
NA	TRBV7-7	NA	TRBJ2-7	TGTGCCAGCAGCTTATTGCCGGGGGCGCAAGAGCAGTACTTC	CASSLLPGAQEQYF
NA	TRBV25-1	NA	TRBJ2-7	TGTGCCAGCAGTGACGGAGCCTACTACGAGCAGTACTTC	CASSDGAYYEQYF
NA	TRBV28	NA	TRBJ2-3	TGTGCCAGCAATACGGGGGGTGGACAACAGGGCGATACGCAGTATTTT	CASNTGGGQQGDTQYF
many	TRBV6-5	NA	TRBJ2-4	TGTGCCAGCAGGCCGGGACTTCAAGGAAACATTCAGTACTTC	CASRPGLQGNIQYF
NA	TRBV11-2	NA	TRBJ2-1	TGTGCCAGCAGCTTTAACAGGGAAGGGGCAGATGAGCAGTTCTTC	CASSFNREGADEQFF
NA	TRBV2	NA	TRBJ1-5	TGTGCCAGCAGTGAATGGGGGGATAGCAATCAGCCCCAGCATTTT	CASSEWGDSNQPQHF
NA	TRBV19	NA	TRBJ1-5	TGTGCCAGTAGTAGGGGGTGGCGGATTAGCAATCAGCCCCAGCATTTT	CASSRGWRISNQPQHF
NA	TRBV6-4	TRBD1	TRBJ1-5	TGTGCCAGCAGTGTCGCAGGGGGCAGCCAGCCCCAGCATTTT	CASSVAGGSQPQHF
NA	TRBV28	NA	TRBJ2-1	TGTGCCAGCAGTTCCACCCCTCAACTCGGACACCCCAATGAGCAGTTCTTC	CASSSTPQLGHPNEQFF
NA	TRBV11-2	NA	TRBJ2-7	TGTGCCAGCAGCTTAGCGCGAATGGCCGAGCAGTACTTC	CASSLARMAEQYF
NA	TRBV6-1	NA	TRBJ1-5	TGTGCCAGCACCCTAAGGGAGGGCAATCAGCCCCAGCATTTT	CASTLREGNQPQHF
once	TRBV11-2	NA	TRBJ2-1	TGTGCCAGCAGCCACGCACTAGACCCCCTCTACAATGAGCAGTTCTTC	CASSHALDPLYNEQFF
once	TRBV9	NA	TRBJ1-6	TGTGCCAGCAGCGTAGAAGGGGTATTTTCACCCCTCCACTTT	CASSVEGVFSPLHF
NA	TRBV11-3	TRBD1	TRBJ2-7	TGTGCCAGCAGTACCGGACAGGGTGTGGACGAGCAGTACTTC	CASSTGQGVDEQYF
NA	TRBV30	NA	TRBJ2-1	TGTGCCTGGTATAATCCCCCTAGCCCCAATGAGCAGTTCTTC	CAWYNPPSPNEQFF
NA	TRBV10-3	TRBD2	TRBJ2-2	TGTGCCATCGGAGGACTAGCTGCCGGGGAGCTGTTTTTT	CAIGGLAAGELFF
NA	TRBV18	TRBD1	TRBJ2-7	TGTGCCAGCTCACCAGGCAGGGGGCCACACTACGAGCAGTACTTC	CASSPGRGPHYEQYF
NA	TRBV4-1	NA	TRBJ1-1	TGCGCCAGCAGCCCCGGGCCGGGGACTGAAGCTTTCTTT	CASSPGPGTEAFF
NA	TRBV7-9	NA	TRBJ2-2	TGTGCCAGCAGCTTAGTCTCAGGGACCGGGGAGCTGTTTTTT	CASSLVSGTGELFF
many	TRBV7-2	NA	TRBJ1-5	TGTGCCAGCAGTTGGGGGGACGGCAATCAGCCCCAGCATTTT	CASSWGDGNQPQHF
NA	TRBV9	NA	TRBJ2-7	TGTGCCAGCAGCGTGAGGGGTGGGGCTACCCTCTACGAGCAGTACTTC	CASSVRGGATLYEQYF
NA	TRBV9	TRBD2	TRBJ2-1	TGTGCCAGCAGCCTCCGACTAGCGGGGGGCAATGAGCAGTTCTTC	CASSLRLAGGNEQFF
NA	TRBV28	TRBD1	TRBJ1-1	TGTGCCAGCAGTGATCCGGGACAGGGTCATTCTGAAGCTTTCTTT	CASSDPGQGHSEAFF
once	TRBV5-6	TRBD1	TRBJ2-5	TGTGCCAGCAGCTTGGACCCAGGGGGCTTGGAGACCCAGTACTTC	CASSLDPGGLETQYF
NA	TRBV19	NA	TRBJ1-5	TGTGCCAGTAGTATACCCTCGGGGCTTCAGCCCCAGCATTTT	CASSIPSGLQPQHF
NA	TRBV9	TRBD1	TRBJ1-1	TGTGCCAGCAGCGTGACAGGGGGCGTCGCTGAAGCTTTCTTT	CASSVTGGVAEAFF
NA	TRBV28	NA	TRBJ2-1	TGTGCCAGCAGTTTCAGGGGTATTGGTTACAATGAGCAGTTCTTC	CASSFRGIGYNEQFF
once	TRBV6-4	TRBD2	TRBJ2-1	TGTGCCAGCAGTGACGGGGCTAGCGGGGACCACAATGAGCAGTTCTTC	CASSDGASGDHNEQFF
NA	TRBV5-1	TRBD2	TRBJ2-3	TGCGCCAGCAGCTTTGGGACTAGCAGATTCACAGATACGCAGTATTTT	CASSFGTSRFTDTQYF
NA	TRBV7-9	NA	TRBJ2-5	TGTGCCAGCAGCTCGGGGGATCGAGAGACCCAGTACTTC	CASSSGDRETQYF
NA	TRBV19	NA	TRBJ1-2	TGTGCCAGTAGTGTTGGGACACCCACACGGAGCTATGGCTACACCTTC	CASSVGTPTRSYGYTF
NA	TRBV2	NA	TRBJ2-7	TGTGCCAGCAGTATGGACAGTGAATACGAGCAGTACTTC	CASSMDSEYEQYF
NA	TRBV15	NA	TRBJ2-3	TGTGCCACCAGCAGAGTCTGGGGGACAGATACGCAGTATTTT	CATSRVWGTDTQYF
NA	TRBV9	NA	TRBJ2-3	TGTGCCAGCAGCAGAGAGGGGCCCCACACAGATACGCAGTATTTT	CASSREGPHTDTQYF
NA	TRBV7-2	NA	TRBJ2-4	TGTGCCAGCAGCTTGGGCCTTTCGGCAGGAGGTTACATTCAGTACTTC	CASSLGLSAGGYIQYF
NA	TRBV4-3	NA	TRBJ2-5	TGCGCCAGCAGCCAAGAGGACGATCTCCAAGAGACCCAGTACTTC	CASSQEDDLQETQYF
NA	TRBV2	NA	TRBJ2-1	TGTGCCAGCAGTGACCCGCAGGATTCCTCCTACAATGAGCAGTTCTTC	CASSDPQDSSYNEQFF
NA	TRBV11-2	TRBD2	TRBJ2-1	TGTGCCAGCAGCTTAGTGAGCGGGGAAGTCTACAATGAGCAGTTCTTC	CASSLVSGEVYNEQFF
NA	TRBV4-1	NA	TRBJ1-1	TGCGCCAGCAGCCAATTGTATGGGAACACTGAAGCTTTCTTT	CASSQLYGNTEAFF
NA	TRBV4-1	NA	TRBJ1-6	TGCGCCAGCAGCCAAGATTTGGGACTTGATTCACCCCTCCACTTT	CASSQDLGLDSPLHF
NA	TRBV6-5	TRBD1	TRBJ1-3	TGTGCCAGCAGCCCGGGACAGATTTTTGGAAACACCATATATTTT	CASSPGQIFGNTIYF
NA	TRBV5-6	NA	TRBJ2-5	TGTGCCAGCAGCTTGACAGGAGAAGGCCGAGAGACCCAGTACTTC	CASSLTGEGRETQYF